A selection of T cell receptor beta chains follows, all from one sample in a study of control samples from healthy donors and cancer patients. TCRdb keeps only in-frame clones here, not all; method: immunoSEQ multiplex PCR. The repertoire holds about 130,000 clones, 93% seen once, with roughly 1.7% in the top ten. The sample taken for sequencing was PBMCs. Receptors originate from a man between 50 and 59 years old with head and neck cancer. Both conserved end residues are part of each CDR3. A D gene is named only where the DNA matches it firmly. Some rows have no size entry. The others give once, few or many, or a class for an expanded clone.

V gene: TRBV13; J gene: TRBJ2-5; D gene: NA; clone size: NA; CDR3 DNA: TGTGCCAGCAGCTTAGCGGAGACCCAGTACTTC; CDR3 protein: CASSLAETQYF
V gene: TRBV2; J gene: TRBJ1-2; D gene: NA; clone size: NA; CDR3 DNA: TGTGCCAGCAGTGAGAGTAACTATGGCTACACCTTC; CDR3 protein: CASSESNYGYTF
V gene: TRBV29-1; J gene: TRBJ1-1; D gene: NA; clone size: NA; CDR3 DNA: TGCAGCGTTGCCCCAGGGGCAATTAGCACTGAAGCTTTCTTT; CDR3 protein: CSVAPGAISTEAFF
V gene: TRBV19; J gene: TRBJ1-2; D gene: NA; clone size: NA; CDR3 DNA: TGTGCCAGTAGTAGTACAGGGAACTATGGCTACACCTTC; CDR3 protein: CASSSTGNYGYTF
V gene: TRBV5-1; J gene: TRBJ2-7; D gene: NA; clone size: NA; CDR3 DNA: TGCGCCAGCAGCATGGGGGCATCCCCTTACGAGCAGTACTTC; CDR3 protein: CASSMGASPYEQYF
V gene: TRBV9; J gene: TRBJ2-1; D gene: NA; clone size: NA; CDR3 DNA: TGTGCCAGCAGCGTAGACCCCTACAATGAGCAGTTCTTC; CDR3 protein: CASSVDPYNEQFF
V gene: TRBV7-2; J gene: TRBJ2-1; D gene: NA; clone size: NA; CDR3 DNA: TGTGCCAGCAGCTTCGGGGGGCTAGATGAGCAGTTCTTC; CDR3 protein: CASSFGGLDEQFF
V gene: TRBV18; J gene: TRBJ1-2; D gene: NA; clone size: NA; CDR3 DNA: TGTGCCAGCTCACCACAGGGGGACGGGGGCTACACCTTC; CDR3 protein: CASSPQGDGGYTF
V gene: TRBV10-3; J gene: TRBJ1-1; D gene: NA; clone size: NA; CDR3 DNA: TGTGCCATCAGTGTTCAAGAGAACACTGAAGCTTTCTTT; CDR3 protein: CAISVQENTEAFF
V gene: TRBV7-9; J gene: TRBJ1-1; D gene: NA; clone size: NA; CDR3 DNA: TGTGCCAGCAGCGCCCGGACAATGAACACTGAAGCTTTCTTT; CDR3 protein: CASSARTMNTEAFF
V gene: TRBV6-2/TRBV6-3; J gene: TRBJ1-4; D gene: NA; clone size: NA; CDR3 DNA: TGTGCCAGCAGTTACTCGGTCCGGAATGAAAAACTGTTTTTT; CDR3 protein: CASSYSVRNEKLFF
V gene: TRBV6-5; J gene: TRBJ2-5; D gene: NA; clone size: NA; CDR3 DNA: TGTGCCAGCACAGGGTCTGGGCAAGAGACCCAGTACTTC; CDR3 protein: CASTGSGQETQYF
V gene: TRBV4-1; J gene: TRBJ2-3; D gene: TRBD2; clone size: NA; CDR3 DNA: TGCGCCAGCAGCCAATGGGGGCGACTAGCGGGGAGCACAGATACGCAGTATTTT; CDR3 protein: CASSQWGRLAGSTDTQYF
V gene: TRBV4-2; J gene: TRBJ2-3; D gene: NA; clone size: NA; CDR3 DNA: TGTGCCAGCAGCCAAGAAGTACTAGCCACAGATACGCAGTATTTT; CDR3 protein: CASSQEVLATDTQYF
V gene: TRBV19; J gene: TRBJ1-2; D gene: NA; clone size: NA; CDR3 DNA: TGTGCCAGTAGTATAAGGGCTTCCCGATATGGCTACACCTTC; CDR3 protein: CASSIRASRYGYTF
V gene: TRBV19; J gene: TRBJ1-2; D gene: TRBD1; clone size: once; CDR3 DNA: TGTGCCAGTAGGTCGGGACAGGGGAACTATGGCTACACCTTC; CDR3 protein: CASRSGQGNYGYTF
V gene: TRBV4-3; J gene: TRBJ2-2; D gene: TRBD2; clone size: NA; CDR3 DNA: TGCGCCAGCAGCCAGGGGGGACTAGCGGGGAACACCGGGGAGCTGTTTTTT; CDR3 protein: CASSQGGLAGNTGELFF